Listed here is a single T cell receptor (beta chain). The antigen remains undetermined. This entry is derived from a study of cytomegalovirus exposure and HLA in healthy donors. Findings of the study overall: CMV serostatus was the only recorded immune exposure for donors. The productive fraction for most TCR beta V segments was about 90% or about 30% in an earlier analysis.

This PCR relied on a set of 60 Vbeta primers and 13 Jbeta primers. Sequencing was performed with immunoSEQ multiplex PCR; in TCRdb, only in-frame clones are kept and a portion is missing. This sample's table reports about 60,000 clones. Trimming at V came to 7 bases and at J to 3 bases, leaving 9 bases not matched to a gene. This CDR3 has 14 residues. CDR1 is MNHNS and CDR2 is SASEGT in the germline V gene. The sample was PBMCs. V and J are TRBV6-1 and TRBJ2-7; TRBD1 matches at 7 bases. The receptor was derived from a woman between 18 and 29 years old in good health and CMV-seronegative. The CDR3 region is CASMETGRRYEQYF. The CDR3 coding sequence is TGTGCCAGCATGGAGACAGGGCGCCGCTACGAGCAGTACTTC.